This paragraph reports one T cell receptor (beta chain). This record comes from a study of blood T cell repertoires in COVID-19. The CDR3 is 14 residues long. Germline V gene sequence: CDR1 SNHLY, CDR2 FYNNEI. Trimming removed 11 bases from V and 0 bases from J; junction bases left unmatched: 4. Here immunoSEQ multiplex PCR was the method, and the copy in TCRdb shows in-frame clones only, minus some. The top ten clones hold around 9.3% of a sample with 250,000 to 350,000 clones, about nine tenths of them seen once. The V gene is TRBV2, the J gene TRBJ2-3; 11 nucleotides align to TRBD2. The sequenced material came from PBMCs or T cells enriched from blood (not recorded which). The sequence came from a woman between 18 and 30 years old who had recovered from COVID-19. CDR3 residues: CAGRLAGSTDTQYF. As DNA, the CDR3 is TGTGCCGGAAGACTAGCGGGGAGCACAGATACGCAGTATTTT.